This is a list of T cell receptor beta chains from one sample in a study of blood T cell repertoires in COVID-19. The data were produced by immunoSEQ multiplex PCR, yet TCRdb's version contains in-frame clones alone and is incomplete. The profile shows under 300,000 clones, approximately 90% of them singletons. Sequencing was performed on peripheral blood. The receptors shown here come from a woman aged 40-49 years who had recovered from COVID-19. Both conserved end residues are part of each CDR3. Fields, in order: V gene, D gene, clone size, J gene, CDR3 DNA, CDR3 protein. The D gene is left open where the match is weak. Clone size appears in some rows only: once, few, many, or a class for an expanded clone.

>TRBV5-8|NA|NA|TRBJ1-2
TGTGCCAGCAGTAAGGGGGTCAGCTATGGCTACACCTTC
CASSKGVSYGYTF
>TRBV7-3|NA|once|TRBJ2-1
TGTGCCAGCAGCCCTGGGACTGGCTACAATGAGCAGTTCTTC
CASSPGTGYNEQFF
>TRBV3-1/TRBV3-2|NA|few|TRBJ1-4
TGTGCCAGCAGCCCAAGACCCCCGGGGGTTGGCGAAAAACTGTTTTTT
CASSPRPPGVGEKLFF
>TRBV2|TRBD1|NA|TRBJ1-2
TGTGCCAGCAGTGATACCACCGGGACAGGAGGCTACACCTTC
CASSDTTGTGGYTF
>TRBV6-2/TRBV6-3|NA|NA|TRBJ2-7
TGTGCCAGCAGTTACCGGGACTACGAGCAGTACTTC
CASSYRDYEQYF
>TRBV2|NA|NA|TRBJ2-2
TGTGCCAGCAGTGAAGCTCTAGGGGAGCTGTTTTTT
CASSEALGELFF
>TRBV9|TRBD1|NA|TRBJ2-7
TGTGCCAGCAGCGTGGGGGGGACAGGGCCCTACGAGCAGTACTTC
CASSVGGTGPYEQYF
>TRBV12-3/TRBV12-4|NA|NA|TRBJ2-7
TGTGCCAGCAGTTTAGGGGGCAGGGGCTGGGGGTTC
CASSLGGRGWGF
>TRBV10-1|TRBD1|NA|TRBJ2-5
TGCGCCAGCAGTGAGTCGGCCCGGGACAGAGAACAAGAGACCCAGTACTTC
CASSESARDREQETQYF
>TRBV11-2|TRBD2|NA|TRBJ2-6
TGTGCCAGCAGCCCCACCGGGGCGGGAGCTGGGGCCAACGTCCTGACTTTC
CASSPTGAGAGANVLTF
>TRBV18|NA|NA|TRBJ1-6
TGTGCCAGCTCACCATTCTGGCAGGGCGGGAGCTCCTATAATTCACCCCTCCACTTT
CASSPFWQGGSSYNSPLHF
>TRBV19|TRBD1|NA|TRBJ2-7
TGTGCCAGTAGTACCCCGGGGACAGGGATCTACGAGCAGTACTTC
CASSTPGTGIYEQYF
>TRBV5-6|NA|NA|TRBJ1-1
TGTGCCAGCAGCTTGCGTTGGAGAATGAACACTGAAGCTTTCTTT
CASSLRWRMNTEAFF
>TRBV7-9|TRBD1|NA|TRBJ1-5
TGTGCCAGCAGCTTAGGGACAGGGGGATTTAATCAGCCCCAGCATTTT
CASSLGTGGFNQPQHF
>TRBV30|NA|NA|TRBJ1-4
TGTGCCTGGAGTGGGCCTAATGAAAAACTGTTTTTT
CAWSGPNEKLFF
>TRBV7-8|TRBD2|NA|TRBJ2-3
TGTGCCAGCAGCATCTTAGCGGGGAGCACAGATACGCAGTATTTT
CASSILAGSTDTQYF
>TRBV11-2|TRBD2|NA|TRBJ2-3
TGTGCCAGCAGCTTAGGAAGGACTAGGGCTGATACGCAGTATTTT
CASSLGRTRADTQYF
>TRBV3-1/TRBV3-2|TRBD1|NA|TRBJ1-1
TGTGCCAGCAGCCCCCCGGGACAGGTTAACACTGAAGCTTTCTTT
CASSPPGQVNTEAFF
>TRBV6-2/TRBV6-3|NA|NA|TRBJ2-5
TGTGCCAGCAGTTACCCGGGGGCCCAGTACTTC
CASSYPGAQYF
>TRBV6-2/TRBV6-3|NA|few|TRBJ1-5
TGTGCCAGCAGTTATTGGGGCCCTAGCAATCAGCCCCAGCATTTT
CASSYWGPSNQPQHF
>TRBV5-1|NA|NA|TRBJ1-1
TGCGCCAGCAGGGAGGGAGGGCGACCGAACACTGAAGCTTTCTTT
CASREGGRPNTEAFF
>TRBV5-4|TRBD1|few|TRBJ1-1
TGTGCCAGCAGCGGGCCGACAGGGGGAACTGAAGCTTTCTTT
CASSGPTGGTEAFF
>TRBV7-2|TRBD2|NA|TRBJ2-7
TGTGCCAGCAGTCCAGGTTGGCGGGAGGTGTTGTACGAGCAGTACTTC
CASSPGWREVLYEQYF
>TRBV19|TRBD1|NA|TRBJ2-5
TGTGCCAGTAGTACTACCGGGACAGGGGGGTACCAAGAGACCCAGTACTTC
CASSTTGTGGYQETQYF
>TRBV19|TRBD1|NA|TRBJ2-7
TGTGCCAGTAGTAGGGGACAGTACTACGAGCAGTACTTC
CASSRGQYYEQYF
>TRBV9|NA|NA|TRBJ1-2
TGTGCCAGCAGCGCACAGGGTAATCGCCCTTTCTATGGCTACACCTTC
CASSAQGNRPFYGYTF
>TRBV9|NA|NA|TRBJ1-1
TGTGCCAGCAGCGGCCAGGGGACCCAATATTCCAACACTGAAGCTTTCTTT
CASSGQGTQYSNTEAFF
>TRBV19|NA|NA|TRBJ2-3
TGTGCCAGTAGTATCTACCGCGGGGCAGATACGCAGTATTTT
CASSIYRGADTQYF
>TRBV7-9|TRBD1|NA|TRBJ1-4
TGTGCCAGCAGCTCGACCGGACAGGGGACTAATGAAAAACTGTTTTTT
CASSSTGQGTNEKLFF
>TRBV5-4|TRBD1|once|TRBJ1-6
TGTGCCAGCAGCTTCCAAGCCGGGACAGGAAGTTCACCCCTCCACTTT
CASSFQAGTGSSPLHF
>TRBV5-4|TRBD1|NA|TRBJ1-6
TGTGCCAGCAGCGGAGGGACAGGGGGCTCTAATTCACCCCTCCACTTT
CASSGGTGGSNSPLHF
>TRBV30|TRBD2|NA|TRBJ2-5
TGTGCCTGGAGTGTTGCGGGAGGGGTCGAGACCCAGTACTTC
CAWSVAGGVETQYF
>TRBV19|TRBD1|NA|TRBJ2-7
TGTGCCTCAGGACAGGGCTCCTACGAGCAGTACTTC
CASGQGSYEQYF
>TRBV27|TRBD1|NA|TRBJ1-5
TGTGCCAGCAGCTTGACAGGGGCGGGTAGCAATCAGCCCCAGCATTTT
CASSLTGAGSNQPQHF
>TRBV7-6|TRBD2|NA|TRBJ2-1
TGTGCCAGCAGCTTAGTATGGGCTAGCGGGAGCAATGAGCAGTTCTTC
CASSLVWASGSNEQFF
>TRBV25-1|TRBD2|NA|TRBJ2-3
TGTGCCAGCAGTGCCGGGGGGGTTTCCAAAAACACAGATACGCAGTATTTT
CASSAGGVSKNTDTQYF
>TRBV5-5|TRBD2|once|TRBJ2-2
TGTGCCAGCAGCTTGAGGGCTAGCGGGAGCCCCGTCCCGAACACCGGGGAGCTGTTTTTT
CASSLRASGSPVPNTGELFF
>TRBV5-6|NA|NA|TRBJ1-3
TGTGCCAGCAGCTTGGCTGGCCCCCGCCTATATTTT
CASSLAGPRLYF
>TRBV6-5|TRBD1|NA|TRBJ2-3
TGTGCCAGCAGGCCCAGGGGGCCTGGCACAGATACGCAGTATTTT
CASRPRGPGTDTQYF
>TRBV19|NA|NA|TRBJ1-2
TGTGCCAGTAGTATGTCGGCAGGGGAAAATGGCTACACCTTC
CASSMSAGENGYTF
>TRBV7-2|NA|few|TRBJ1-5
TGTGCCAGCAGCTTAGTGCGGTTCGGGGATAATCAGCCCCAGCATTTT
CASSLVRFGDNQPQHF
>TRBV9|NA|NA|TRBJ1-1
TGTGCCAGCAGCGTAGACGGTGCTCGCGGCACTGAAGCTTTCTTT
CASSVDGARGTEAFF
>TRBV24-1|NA|once|TRBJ2-6
TGTGCCACCAGTGACCGCCGCGACTTCGGGGGGGCCAACGTCCTGACTTTC
CATSDRRDFGGANVLTF
>TRBV6-2/TRBV6-3|NA|NA|TRBJ2-5
TGTGCCAGCAGTTACGGGAGCGGGTCCCAAGAGACCCAGTACTTC
CASSYGSGSQETQYF
>TRBV7-6|NA|NA|TRBJ2-1
TGTGCCAGCAGCGCCCGGGACTACAATGAGCAGTTCTTC
CASSARDYNEQFF
>TRBV5-1|NA|NA|TRBJ1-2
TGCGCCAGCAGCGGCTCAGGATCCGCTAACTATGGCTACACCTTC
CASSGSGSANYGYTF